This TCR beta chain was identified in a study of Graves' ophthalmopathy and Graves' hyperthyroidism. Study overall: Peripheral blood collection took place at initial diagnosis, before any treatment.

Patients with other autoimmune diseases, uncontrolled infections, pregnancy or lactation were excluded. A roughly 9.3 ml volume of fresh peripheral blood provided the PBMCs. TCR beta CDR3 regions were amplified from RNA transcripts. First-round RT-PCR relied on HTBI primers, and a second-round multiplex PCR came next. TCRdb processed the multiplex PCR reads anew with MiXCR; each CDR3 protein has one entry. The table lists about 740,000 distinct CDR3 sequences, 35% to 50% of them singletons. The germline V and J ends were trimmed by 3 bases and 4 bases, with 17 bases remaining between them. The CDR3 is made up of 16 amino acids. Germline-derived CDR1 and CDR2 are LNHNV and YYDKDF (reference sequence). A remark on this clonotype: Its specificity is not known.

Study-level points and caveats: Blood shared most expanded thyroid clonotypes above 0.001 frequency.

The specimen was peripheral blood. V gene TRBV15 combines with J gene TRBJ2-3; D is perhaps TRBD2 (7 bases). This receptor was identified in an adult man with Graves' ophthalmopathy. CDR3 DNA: TGTGCCACCAGCAGCTTAGGGGGGGGTGTTGCAGATACGCAGTATTTT. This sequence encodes CATSSLGGGVADTQYF.